This T cell receptor (beta chain) was recovered during a study of blood T cells in healthy people across ages (dated by TCRdb to the mid-2010s). In terms of the full investigation: Template switching captured roughly one uniquely barcoded TCR beta cDNA molecule per two T cells in model experiments. Using deep sequencing normalized with unique cDNA molecular identifiers, the study measured how TCR beta repertoire diversity changes with age. The donors were divided into four age groups: young (average roughly 17 years), middle-aged (approximately 41), aged (about 61) and long-lived (roughly 82). To avoid experimental bias, donors of different ages were spread randomly across the sequencing lanes. The study analyzed two additional independent replicas of 1 million unique cDNA reads from the same blood draw for two donors, one aged 18 to 30 and one aged 80 or older. What the study reported, not specific to this receptor: Conclusive comparison of naive and antigen-experienced compartments was prevented by the profiling of bulk unsorted PBMCs. The percentage of naive T cells measured by flow cytometry correlated strongly with observed TCR beta diversity. The long-lived group showed more naive CD4+ T cells, fewer expanded clones and increased TCR diversity than the aged group, suggesting age selection. As age increased, observed TCR beta diversity per million T cells dropped in a roughly linear way, and a significant reduction was already evident by age about 40. Estimates of total diversity based on one million sequenced T cells were considered lower bounds and underestimates. Donor CMV infection status was unknown, potentially confounding age-related changes in expanded clonotypes.

Donors were a few dozen systemically healthy Caucasian individuals from Russia aged 6 to 90 years. Roughly 10 milliliters of peripheral blood were drawn from each donor into EDTA-treated Vacutainer tubes. Ficoll-Paque density-gradient centrifugation was used to isolate PBMCs, with at least 7 million per sample. Trizol reagent was used to extract total RNA from PBMCs, with at least 6 micrograms per sample. For every donor, an aliquot of PBMCs went through flow cytometry to measure the percentages of naive CD45RAhigh/CD27high T cells. Reading the germline V gene gives CDR1 MGHRA and CDR2 YSYEKL. V loses 4 bases at its end and J loses 5 bases; junction bases beyond the gene matches: 6. The CDR3 covers 14 residues, taking in both the cysteine and the phenylalanine. Left in the record is the CDR3 DNA by itself, 42 bases read in frame from the first base. Note on this clonotype: This clone's antigen is unknown. Base qualities are not provided; no much larger clone lies one nucleotide away.

Libraries were prepared through 5' RACE. A second PCR of about 6 to 11 cycles was performed with a sample-barcoded 5' primer and a J-beta primer mix. Each TCR beta cDNA molecule received a unique molecular identifier from a template-switch 5' adaptor carrying 12 random nucleotides. At least 3 million CDR3-containing paired-end reads were obtained from each sample. First-strand cDNA was synthesized from all RNA with the Mint cDNA synthesis kit, primed by a TRBC-specific oligonucleotide. After uracil-DNA glycosylase treatment, a first 18-cycle PCR used universal primers M1SS and BC2_uni_R on all cDNA. The authors' pipeline ran thus. Normalization of each sample was performed by random selection of 1 million high-quality reads, each carrying a distinct molecular identifier. Instead of being binned into consensus sequences, reads with shared molecular identifiers were discarded. MiTCR, run with a Q25 quality threshold and the strictest error-elimination algorithm, handled CDR3 identification, clonotype clustering and error correction. A nonparametric unseen species model using Euler transformation provided a lower-bound estimate of total TCR beta diversity. Clones were called with MiXCR by TCRdb after fastp trimmed the public reads at Q25, and only in-frame beta chains were retained. CDR3 protein duplicates are merged, each entry listing the most common genes and DNA. The V and J calls and clone size come from TCRdb's table, not from the authors' own analysis. The sample includes approximately 2,000,000 distinct CDR3 sequences, with roughly two fifths observed a single time. The leading ten clones occupy approximately 22% of the sample.

The sequencing sample was made of blood. This receptor was taken from a human donor in good health. The rearrangement combines TRBV4-1 with TRBJ2-5; TRBD1 agrees with 8 junctional bases. The sequenced DNA: TGCGCCAGCAGCCCAGCAGGGGACAGGGAGACCCAGTACTTC. Translated, this gives CASSPAGDRETQYF.